These 26 T cell receptor beta chains share one sample of origin, sequenced in a study of T-cell reconstitution after alpha-beta-depleted transplantation in children. This sample's TCRbeta library carried unique molecular identifier barcodes. TCRdb fed the PCR reads into MiXCR, producing one record per CDR3 protein. The sample has more than 60,000 distinct CDR3 sequences; approximately 7.3% are singletons. Specimen: PBMCs from the stem cell graft donor, collected from the stem cell graft. These receptors all come from a human donor who donated a stem cell graft to a child with acute lymphoblastic leukemia.

A note on this clonotype: A much more abundant neighbour one base away suggests this may be a read error. The chain has TRBV6-1 and TRBJ2-5, with 10 bases identical to TRBD1. The CDR3 extends over 13 amino acids. Germline V gives CDR1 MNHNS, CDR2 SASEGT. DNA for the CDR3: TGTGCCAGCAGTCTGGACAGGGGGGAGACCCATTACTTC. Amino acid sequence: CASSLDRGETHYF.

This clonotype was counted a few times. The gene calls are TRBV11-2 and TRBJ1-6; tentatively, D is TRBD1 (6 bases). The V gene lost 5 bases and the J gene lost 7 bases, with 12 bases spanning the gap. The germline V gene encodes CDR1 SGHAT and CDR2 FQNNGV. The CDR3 has 14 amino acids. The CDR3 region has the DNA TGTGCCAGCAGCCCCCGAGGGGGGAATTCACCCCTCCACTTT. Encoded protein: CASSPRGGNSPLHF.

The chain couples TRBV4-2 to TRBJ2-2; the D is unclear. CDR1 LGHNA and CDR2 YNFKEQ come from the germline V gene. This CDR3 contains 13 residues. V lost 0 bases and J lost 9, with 8 bases in between. CDR3 sequence: CASSQDLERELFF. For the CDR3, the DNA is TGTGCCAGCAGCCAAGATTTGGAAAGGGAGCTGTTTTTT.

This clonotype was observed at least ten times. The CDR3, as DNA: TGTGCCAGCAGTCCTATATCACTAGAGTTGGGGAATACGCAGTATTTT. This codes for CASSPISLELGNTQYF. This chain uses TRBV6-1 with TRBJ2-3; tentative D call: TRBD2 (5 bases). The germline V and J ends were trimmed by 5 bases and 7 bases, with 22 bases remaining between them. The germline gives CDR1 MNHNS, CDR2 SASEGT. The CDR3 is 16 amino acids.

The genes are TRBV11-1 and TRBJ2-7; D is unresolved. Germline-derived CDR1 and CDR2 are SGHAT and FQDESV (reference sequence). CDR3 size: 13 residues. Trimming pared 3 bases from V and 4 bases from J, leaving 10 bases between. The CDR3 bases are TGTGCCAGCAGCTTCTCTAGACTGTACGAGCAGTACTTC. Amino acids: CASSFSRLYEQYF.

At least ten counts were recorded for this clonotype. This sequence joins TRBV4-3 and TRBJ1-1, with D maybe TRBD1 (6 bases). Germline CDR1 is LGHNA and CDR2 is YSLEER. The CDR3 loop spans 14 amino acids. The V end was cut by 0 bases, the J end by 5 bases, with 10 bases between. The CDR3 region has the DNA TGCGCCAGCAGCCAAGAAGCAAGGGGGACTGAAGCTTTCTTT. Translated: CASSQEARGTEAFF.

The chain recombines TRBV7-9 with TRBJ1-1; D is ambiguous. V was shortened by 10 bases and J by 0 bases, with 9 bases between the two germline ends. Per the germline V gene, CDR1 is SEHNR and CDR2 is FQNEAQ (reference sequence). The CDR3 sequence is 12 residues long. CDR3 amino acids: CATEGLNTEAFF. CDR3 coding DNA: TGTGCCACAGAAGGGCTGAACACTGAAGCTTTCTTT.

This clonotype was seen many times. The V and J genes are TRBV29-1 and TRBJ2-2; 9 nucleotides agree with TRBD2. The CDR3 runs to 14 residues. V lost 6 bases, J lost 4 bases, and 6 bases stayed unmatched. CDR1 is SQVTM and CDR2 is ANQGSEA in the germline V gene. The CDR3 loop is CSVGGGAATGELFF. In DNA, the CDR3 is TGCAGCGTCGGCGGGGGGGCCGCCACCGGGGAGCTGTTTTTT.

In this sample, this clonotype turned up a few times. The V and J genes are TRBV6-1 and TRBJ2-3; TRBD2 matches 14 bases. CDR3 length: 19 amino acids. J lost 3 bases, V lost 5 bases, and 13 bases had no gene match. The germline CDR1 and CDR2 sequences are MNHNS and SASEGT. The CDR3 nucleotides are TGTGCCAGCAGTAGAAGAGGACTAGCGGGAGGTGATGGGACAGATACGCAGTATTTT. It specifies CASSRRGLAGGDGTDTQYF.

This clonotype was observed many times. The chain combines TRBV11-2 with TRBJ2-5, with D maybe TRBD1 (5 bases). Between the trimmed V and J ends, which lost 1 base and 4 bases, there was a span of 10 bases. CDR1 is SGHAT, CDR2 FQNNGV, per germline. CDR3 length: 14 residues. The CDR3 DNA reads as TGTGCCAGCAGCTTAGGGCAGGGTTTAGAGACCCAGTACTTC. Residues: CASSLGQGLETQYF. Together with reference TRBV11-2 and TRBJ2-5, the CDR3 gives the full variable domain: EAGVAQSPRYKIIEKRQSVAFWCNPISGHATLYWYQQILGQGPKLLIQFQNNGVVDDSQLPKDRFSAERLKGVDSTLKIQPAKLEDSAVYLCASSLGQGLETQYFGPGTRLLVL.

This clonotype was seen at least ten times. The chain joins TRBV25-1 to TRBJ2-3; TRBD2 matches 9 bases. The CDR3 consists of 14 residues. CDR1 is MGHDK and CDR2 is SYGVNS in the germline V gene. J lost 8 bases, V lost 3 bases, and 6 bases had no gene match. The chain's CDR3 is CASSDPGLATTQYF. In DNA, the CDR3 is TGTGCCAGCAGTGATCCGGGACTAGCCACTACGCAGTATTTT.

This clonotype came up many times. This sequence joins TRBV5-5 and TRBJ1-2; D remains ambiguous. Germline V lookup: CDR1 SGHKS, CDR2 YYEKEE (reference sequence). The V end lost 0 bases, the J end lost 2 bases, and 14 bases lay between the germline ends. CDR3 length: 16 amino acids. The CDR3 spells CASSLEMVSRNYGYTF. For the CDR3, the DNA is TGTGCCAGCAGCTTGGAGATGGTTAGCAGAAACTATGGCTACACCTTC.

The chain carries TRBV12-2 and TRBJ1-4. TRBV12-2 is assigned pseudogene status. CDR3 size: 13 residues. CDR3 nucleotide sequence: TGTGCAAGTCGCCAAACACTCTCGGAAAAACTGTTTTTT. It yields the protein CASRQTLSEKLFF.

At least ten counts were recorded for this clonotype. This sequence joins TRBV7-9 and TRBJ2-7; no firm D call. V lost 5 bases and J lost 3, with 5 bases in between. CDR3 size: 11 residues. The germline V gene has CDR1 SEHNR and CDR2 FQNEAQ (reference sequence). The CDR3 sequence is CASSTDYEQYF. Written as DNA, the CDR3 is TGTGCCAGCAGCACCGACTACGAGCAGTACTTC.

This clonotype was seen a handful of times. This chain joins TRBV28 and TRBJ2-7, with D perhaps TRBD2 (5 bases). This CDR3 region has 16 residues. Germline V gives CDR1 MDHEN, CDR2 SYDVKM. Trimming removed 4 bases at V and 4 bases at J, with 20 bases between. The CDR3, as DNA: TGTGCCAGCAGTTCACCGGCGGGCCGTCTAAAATACGAGCAGTACTTC. Residues: CASSSPAGRLKYEQYF.

This chain uses TRBV24-1 with TRBJ2-5; D tentatively fits TRBD1 or TRBD2 (5 bases each). CDR3 size: 15 residues. Germline-derived CDR1 and CDR2 are KGHDR and SFDVKD. V lost 3 bases to trimming and J lost 2 bases, with 12 bases between them. For the CDR3, the DNA is TGTGCCACCAGTGATCCGGGACCTGCTCAAGAGACCCAGTACTTC. This codes for CATSDPGPAQETQYF.

This clonotype was seen ten or more times. The junction departs from germline at one end; a sequencing error may be responsible. This sequence joins TRBV12-3 or TRBV12-4 and TRBJ2-1; D is perhaps TRBD1 or TRBD2 (5 bases each). This CDR3 region has 13 residues. The CDR3 spells CASSLSWGRQAIF. The CDR3 region has the DNA TGTGCCAGCAGTCTCTCATGGGGACGCCAGGCTATTTTC.

This clonotype was found many times. The chain recombines TRBV7-2 with TRBJ1-2, with D uncertain. This CDR3 is built from 14 residues. Germline V gene sequence: CDR1 SGHTA, CDR2 FQGNSA. V was pared by 2 bases and J by 1 base, with 8 bases between. CDR3 sequence reads: CASSLNLLNYGYTF. The CDR3, as DNA: TGTGCCAGCAGCTTAAATCTCCTTAACTATGGCTACACCTTC.

The chain joins TRBV7-6 to TRBJ2-5; no firm D call. From germline, CDR1 is SGHVS and CDR2 FNYEAQ. This CDR3 contains 13 residues. V was clipped by 6 bases and J by 4 bases, with 12 bases between them. The CDR3 sequence: CASSRAYTETQYF. CDR3 sequence (DNA): TGTGCCAGCAGTCGAGCCTATACAGAGACCCAGTACTTC.

In this sample, this clonotype turned up many times. The rearrangement uses TRBV29-1 and TRBJ2-1; 7 positions agree with TRBD2. J was trimmed by 5 bases and V by 7 bases; bases with no gene match: 11. Looked up from germline, CDR1 is SQVTM and CDR2 is ANQGSEA. The CDR3 is 14 residues long. CDR3 region: CSAKVGLADNEQFF. CDR3 DNA: TGCAGCGCTAAGGTTGGGCTAGCGGACAATGAGCAGTTCTTC.

The J gene is TRBJ2-1, the V gene TRBV7-9, with D maybe TRBD2 (6 bases). V lost 5 bases to trimming and J lost 9 bases, with 17 bases between them. The CDR3 runs to 14 residues. Germline V lookup: CDR1 SEHNR, CDR2 FQNEAQ (reference sequence). DNA for the CDR3: TGTGCCAGCAGCCCCGGGACCCCGGGGGTTGAGCAGTTCTTC. Translating gives CASSPGTPGVEQFF.

This clonotype was seen repeatedly, ten times or more. The chain joins TRBV29-1 to TRBJ1-2, with D possibly being TRBD1 (5 bases). CDR1 and CDR2 from the germline V gene are SQVTM and ANQGSEA. The CDR3 is 16 amino acids. V lost 4 bases and J 0 bases, leaving 18 bases between the germline ends. The CDR3 sequence is CSVVGARNNANYGYTF. The DNA of the CDR3 is TGCAGCGTTGTAGGGGCGCGCAACAACGCTAACTATGGCTACACCTTC.

This clonotype has only a few counts. The J gene is TRBJ2-4, the V gene TRBV6-4; tentative D call: TRBD2 (6 bases). The CDR3 loop spans 14 amino acids. Trimming left V 2 bases short and J 5 bases short, with 10 bases between. CDR1 and CDR2 (germline): MRHNA, SNTAGT. The CDR3 DNA is TGTGCCAGCAGTGACCAGCGGGCCCAAAACATTCAGTACTTC. It encodes CASSDQRAQNIQYF.

A few counts support this clonotype. The chain couples TRBV19 to TRBJ2-6, with 9 bases that match TRBD1. The CDR3 has 17 amino acids. Germline V gives CDR1 LNHDA, CDR2 SQIVND (reference sequence). V shed 11 bases and J 0 bases; nucleotides not matched to a gene: 11. CDR3 DNA: TGTGCCTGCCAAAGGGGACAGGGCCTCTCTGGGGCCAACGTCCTGACTTTC. Translated, it gives CACQRGQGLSGANVLTF.

There are many counts of this clonotype. The V gene is TRBV10-3, the J gene TRBJ2-2, with 14 bases identical to TRBD2. V lost 6 bases and J lost 6; bases outside the gene matches: 3. In germline, CDR1 is ENHRY, CDR2 SYGVKD. The CDR3 runs 15 residues. The CDR3 is CAISGTSGRAGELFF. The CDR3 nucleotides read TGTGCCATCAGCGGGACTAGCGGGAGAGCCGGGGAGCTGTTTTTT.

In its sample, this clonotype was seen many times. The chain combines TRBV29-1 with TRBJ2-6; D may be TRBD1 or TRBD2 (5 bases each). The CDR3 runs to 13 residues. From germline, CDR1 is SQVTM and CDR2 ANQGSEA. Trimming stripped 6 bases from V and 2 bases from J, with 8 bases between. The CDR3 region has the DNA TGCAGCGTGAGGGGAGCTGGGGCCAACGTCCTGACTTTC. It yields the protein CSVRGAGANVLTF. The whole variable domain, filled in from reference TRBV29-1 and TRBJ2-6, reads SAVISQKPSRDICQRGTSLTIQCQVDSQVTMMFWYRQQPGQSLTLIATANQGSEATYESGFVIDKFPISRPNLTFSTLTVSNMSPEDSSIYLCSVRGAGANVLTFGAGSRLTVL.